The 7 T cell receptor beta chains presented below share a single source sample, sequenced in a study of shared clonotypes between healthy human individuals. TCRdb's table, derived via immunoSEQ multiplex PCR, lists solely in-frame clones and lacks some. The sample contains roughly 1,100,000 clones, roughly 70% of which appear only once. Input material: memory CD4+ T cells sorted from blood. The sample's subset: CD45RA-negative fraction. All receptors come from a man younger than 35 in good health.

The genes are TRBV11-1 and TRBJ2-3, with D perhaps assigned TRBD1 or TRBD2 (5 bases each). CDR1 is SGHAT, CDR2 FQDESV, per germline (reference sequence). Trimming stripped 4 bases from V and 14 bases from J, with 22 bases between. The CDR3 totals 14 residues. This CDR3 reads CASSSNRPGASRYF. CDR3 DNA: TGTGCCAGCAGCTCAAATCGGCCCGGGGCTAGCCGGTATTTT.

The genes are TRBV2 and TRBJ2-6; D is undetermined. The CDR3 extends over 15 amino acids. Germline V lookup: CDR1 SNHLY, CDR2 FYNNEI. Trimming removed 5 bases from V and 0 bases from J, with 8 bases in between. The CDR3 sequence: CASSSDGSGANVLTF. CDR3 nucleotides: TGTGCCAGCAGTTCGGACGGCTCTGGGGCCAACGTCCTGACTTTC.

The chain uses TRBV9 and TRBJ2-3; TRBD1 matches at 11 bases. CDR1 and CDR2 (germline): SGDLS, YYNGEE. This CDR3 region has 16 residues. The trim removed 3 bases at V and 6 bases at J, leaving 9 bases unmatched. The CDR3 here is CASSAHLGTGGDTQYF. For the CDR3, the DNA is TGTGCCAGCAGCGCCCACCTTGGGACAGGGGGGGATACGCAGTATTTT.

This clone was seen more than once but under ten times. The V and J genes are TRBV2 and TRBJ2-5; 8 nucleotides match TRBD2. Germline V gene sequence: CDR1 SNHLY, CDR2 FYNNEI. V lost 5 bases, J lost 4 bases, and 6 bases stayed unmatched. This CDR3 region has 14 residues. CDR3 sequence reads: CASSSGTRSETQYF. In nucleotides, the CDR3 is TGTGCCAGCAGTTCCGGGACTAGGTCAGAGACCCAGTACTTC.

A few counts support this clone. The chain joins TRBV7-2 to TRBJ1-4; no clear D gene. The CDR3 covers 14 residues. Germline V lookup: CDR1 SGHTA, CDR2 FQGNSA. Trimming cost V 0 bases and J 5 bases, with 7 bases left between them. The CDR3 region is CASSLAGPNEKLFF. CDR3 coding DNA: TGTGCCAGCAGCTTAGCCGGGCCCAATGAAAAACTGTTTTTT.

The CDR3 protein is CASSERGVREKLFF. Here the CDR3 DNA reads TGTGCCAGCAGTGAAAGGGGTGTGCGAGAAAAACTGTTTTTT. The chain recombines TRBV6-1 with TRBJ1-4, with a tentative D call TRBD1 (5 bases). CDR3 length equals 14 residues. Germline values: CDR1 MNHNS, CDR2 SASEGT. V was shortened by 2 bases and J by 8 bases, with 12 bases between the two germline ends.

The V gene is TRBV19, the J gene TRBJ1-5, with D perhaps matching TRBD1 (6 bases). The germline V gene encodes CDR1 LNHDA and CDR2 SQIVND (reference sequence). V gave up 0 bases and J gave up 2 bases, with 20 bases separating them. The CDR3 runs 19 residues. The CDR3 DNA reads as TGTGCCAGTAGTATAGATAGGGGGAGGTCGAATATCGGCAATCAGCCCCAGCATTTT. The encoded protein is CASSIDRGRSNIGNQPQHF.